This note documents a single TCR beta chain sequence. This clonotype was detected ten times or more. This clone's antigen is unknown. No base quality values were provided; no much bigger clone lies one nucleotide off. At the junction V is shortened by 4 bases and J by 4 bases; bases outside the gene matches: 6. Inclusive of the bounding cysteine and phenylalanine, the CDR3 is 14 residues long. Of the read, only the CDR3 DNA is kept; its 42 bases are in frame from base 1. Reading the germline V gene (reference sequence) gives CDR1 DFQATT and CDR2 SNEGSKA. The data were taken from a study of glioma-infiltrating T cells (dated by TCRdb to 2016 to 2017). About the investigation overall: TCR alpha- and beta-chain repertoires were sequenced from glioma tissue, non-neoplastic brain tissue and matched peripheral blood mononuclear cells. To measure divergence between tissue and blood T-cell populations, each tissue-infiltrating repertoire was compared with the peripheral blood repertoire of the same patient. The paired cohort was made up of three low-grade glioma patients, 8 or 9 primary glioblastoma patients and three non-glioma patients who contributed non-neoplastic brain tissue. General study outcomes and caveats: Group comparisons were based on small numbers of patients: three non-neoplastic, three low-grade glioma and roughly 8 glioblastoma patients. Very few CDR3 sequences were found to be shared between tissue and blood, and this scarcity was attributed to high CDR3 diversity and limited sampling. VJ-independent divergence between tissue and blood was below expectation in non-neoplastic patients but above expectation in all gliomas, especially low-grade gliomas.

TCR alpha and beta CDR3 regions were amplified with the iRepertoire nested amplicon-rescue multiplex PCR (arm-PCR) platform from RNA. The input for one-step reverse transcription and amplification was roughly 85-400 ng of either tissue mRNA or PBMC total RNA. After bead purification, a secondary multiplex PCR added Illumina adapters, and libraries were gel-purified between 200 and 400 bp. The libraries contained internal 6-nucleotide barcodes that were used for demultiplexing. Libraries were sequenced on an Illumina MiSeq with 2x220 or 2x250 nucleotide paired-end reads. From the authors' description of their analysis: FLASH 1.2.11 was used to merge paired reads, and BWA-MEM then aligned the reads to the GRCh37 human genome before TRA and TRB reads were extracted. V and J assignment used an IMGT-derived reference of cassette sequences and CDR3 motifs that included pseudogenes. Three-frame translation of reads was performed, and productive CDR3s were defined as those with a C...FGXG motif and no stop codons. Clonotypes were defined as unique combinations of V-J cassette pair and CDR3 amino acid sequence. Reads were filtered by Hamming distance, thresholded by each sample's sequence error rate in mapped regions. TCRdb reprocessed the public reads (quality trimming at Q25 with fastp, clone calling with MiXCR) and kept in-frame beta chains. One record per CDR3 amino acid sequence lists the most common genes and DNA. None of the V and J calls come from the authors' own analysis; TCRdb made them. This sample has 100,000 to 150,000 distinct CDR3 sequences in its table, and about 22% of those were observed once. The top ten clones comprise over 25% of the sample.

In this chain, TRBV20-1 is recombined with TRBJ2-3; 9 bases in the junction line up with TRBD2. Sequencing used glioma tissue, nonneoplastic brain tissue, or PBMCs (not recorded which). The origin of this receptor is a human donor with low-grade glioma or glioblastoma, undergoing nonglioma brain surgery, or in good health (not recorded which). The CDR3 region has the sequence CSATSGTSSDTQYF. The DNA sequence is given as TGCAGTGCTACCTCCGGGACTAGCTCAGATACGCAGTATTTT.